The 20 T cell receptor beta chains presented below share a single source sample, sequenced in a study of blood T cell repertoires in COVID-19. Assay used: immunoSEQ multiplex PCR; TCRdb lists only in-frame clones, some missing. The table includes approximately 130,000 clones, 75% to 90% detected once. What was sequenced was PBMCs or T cells enriched from blood (not recorded which). All receptors derive from a woman between 50 and 59 years old who had recovered from COVID-19.

The table lists this clone with many counts. The genes are TRBV29-1 and TRBJ1-2; 8 nucleotides agree with TRBD1. Trimming cost V 4 bases and J 3 bases; bases outside gene matches: 10. Germline values: CDR1 SQVTM, CDR2 ANQGSEA. CDR3 length: 15 residues. The DNA of the CDR3 is TGCAGCGTTGGGGAACCGACAGGGGTCGACTATGGCTACACCTTC. Protein sequence: CSVGEPTGVDYGYTF.

The CDR3 DNA sequence: TGTGCCAGTAGTACGACAGGGTTACCCCAAGAGACCCAGTACTTC. Amino acid sequence: CASSTTGLPQETQYF. The rearrangement links TRBV19 to TRBJ2-5; 7 nucleotides align to TRBD1. Germline V CDR1 and CDR2: LNHDA, SQIVND (reference sequence). The CDR3 spans 15 residues. V was clipped by 4 bases and J by 1 base; unmatched bases: 6.

Here the CDR3 DNA reads TGTGCCAGCAGCTTGAGGCAGGATGGCTACACCTTC. It codes for CASSLRQDGYTF. This chain joins TRBV5-6 and TRBJ1-2; D is ambiguous. CDR1 and CDR2 from the germline V gene are SGHDT and YYEEEE. V was clipped by 1 base and J by 6 bases, with 7 bases between them. The CDR3 extends over 12 amino acids.

This chain links TRBV29-1 with TRBJ1-2, with a possible D match to TRBD1 (5 bases). The V end was cut by 4 bases, the J end by 2 bases, with 5 bases between. Germline CDR1 SQVTM, CDR2 ANQGSEA. This CDR3 region has 11 residues. The CDR3 spells CSVAGNYGYTF. Written as DNA, the CDR3 is TGCAGCGTTGCAGGGAACTATGGCTACACCTTC.

This clone was recorded a few times. The chain links TRBV11-3 to TRBJ1-1, with 9 positions matching TRBD1. The CDR3 has 15 amino acids. CDR1 and CDR2 (germline): SGHNT, YENEEA. The junction had 8 bases not matched to a gene; V was cut back by 5 bases and J by 4 bases. CDR3 in amino acids: CASSGRDRAITEAFF. The CDR3, as DNA: TGTGCCAGCAGCGGCCGGGACAGGGCGATCACTGAAGCTTTCTTT.

The chain recombines TRBV7-2 with TRBJ1-2, with 7 bases matching TRBD1. The J segment lost 2 bases and the V segment lost 2 bases, leaving 11 bases of the junction unmatched. The germline V gene encodes CDR1 SGHTA and CDR2 FQGNSA. The CDR3 is 17 residues long. Here the CDR3 DNA reads TGTGCCAGCAGCTTAAGAATTGCCGACAGGGTCAACTATGGCTACACCTTC. This encodes CASSLRIADRVNYGYTF.

The V call is TRBV12-3 or TRBV12-4, the J call TRBJ2-5; 7 bases map to TRBD2. Trimming at V came to 7 bases and at J to 5 bases, leaving 1 base not matched to a gene. The CDR3 is made up of 11 amino acids. The CDR3 DNA reads as TGTGCCAGCACCGGGGGGGAGACCCAGTACTTC. Translation: CASTGGETQYF.

V gene TRBV7-2 combines with J gene TRBJ1-6; D unresolved. The germline gives CDR1 SGHTA, CDR2 FQGNSA. Trimming cost V 5 bases and J 4 bases, with 3 bases left between them. This CDR3 region has 12 residues. Here the CDR3 DNA reads TGTGCCAGCAGCCAATATAATTCACCCCTCCACTTT. Its protein product is CASSQYNSPLHF.

Concerning this clone: Mismatch with germline at one junction end may stem from a read error. The DNA for the CDR3 is TGTGCCAGCAGTTTATGGCTCTCCCACAATGAGCAGTTCTTC. It specifies CASSLWLSHNEQFF. The rearrangement uses TRBV27 and TRBJ2-1; D call uncertain. Germline V gives CDR1 MNHEY, CDR2 SMNVEV (reference sequence). This CDR3 comprises 14 residues.

The genes are TRBV19 and TRBJ1-2, with a possible D match to TRBD1 (6 bases). The CDR3 length is 13 residues. The germline gives CDR1 LNHDA, CDR2 SQIVND (reference sequence). V lost 7 bases, J lost 4 bases, and 13 bases lay in between. The CDR3 protein is CASTPLDSYGYTF. The CDR3 coding sequence is TGTGCCAGTACCCCTTTGGACAGCTATGGCTACACCTTC.

The rearrangement joins TRBV18 to TRBJ2-3; 10 bases line up with TRBD2. The CDR3 has 16 amino acids. Trimming removed 3 bases from V and 5 bases from J; junction bases left unmatched: 8. Germline V CDR1 and CDR2: KGHSH, LQKENI. The CDR3 bases are TGTGCCAGCTCACCGAGCGGGGGGGCCGTTTTAGATACGCAGTATTTT. It is translated as CASSPSGGAVLDTQYF.

This rearrangement joins TRBV5-1 to TRBJ2-1; the match to TRBD1 covers 9 bases. The CDR3 runs to 13 residues. J gave up 15 bases and V 4 bases, and 11 bases lay outside the gene matches. CDR1 and CDR2 from the germline V gene are SGHRS and YFSETQ. CDR3 nucleotide sequence: TGCGCCAGCAGCGCCGACAGGGGGGACTCTCTGTTCTTC. Translated, it gives CASSADRGDSLFF.

The V and J genes are TRBV6-1 and TRBJ1-2; the D gene is possibly TRBD1 (6 bases). Germline V CDR1 and CDR2: MNHNS, SASEGT. V was shortened by 3 bases and J by 3 bases, with 14 bases between the two germline ends. The CDR3 is 15 amino acids. The CDR3 reads CASSDPPGAHYGYTF. As DNA, the CDR3 is TGTGCCAGCAGTGATCCCCCAGGGGCCCACTATGGCTACACCTTC.

The rearrangement joins TRBV6-5 to TRBJ1-2; D gene ambiguous. V lost 6 bases to trimming and J lost 4 bases, with 6 bases between them. The CDR3 totals 11 residues. Germline V gene data show CDR1 as MNHEY and CDR2 as SVGAGI. CDR3 residues: CASRASYGYTF. In DNA, the CDR3 is TGTGCCAGCAGAGCTTCCTATGGCTACACCTTC.

The chain recombines TRBV6-1 with TRBJ1-1, with D tentatively TRBD1 (5 bases). V gave up 2 bases and J gave up 8 bases, with 6 bases separating them. There are 11 residues in the CDR3. Germline assignment: CDR1 MNHNS and CDR2 SASEGT. CDR3 in amino acids: CASSEYREAFF. CDR3 nucleotide sequence: TGTGCCAGCAGTGAATACAGGGAAGCTTTCTTT.

This rearrangement joins TRBV29-1 to TRBJ2-3, with D maybe TRBD1 (5 bases). V lost 7 bases and J 2 bases, leaving 19 bases between the germline ends. Germline CDR1 is SQVTM and CDR2 is ANQGSEA. This CDR3 has 15 residues. DNA for the CDR3: TGCAGCGGAAGGGGTCAAAATCTCGCCACAGATACGCAGTATTTT. This sequence encodes CSGRGQNLATDTQYF.

J is TRBJ2-2 and V is TRBV10-3; TRBD2 aligns across 7 bases. This CDR3 has 14 amino acids. Germline lookup yields CDR1 ENHRY and CDR2 SYGVKD. Trimming cost V 5 bases and J 3 bases; bases outside gene matches: 3. The CDR3 sequence: CAISSGRDTGELFF. The CDR3 DNA follows: TGTGCCATCAGTTCAGGGAGGGACACCGGGGAGCTGTTTTTT.

This chain uses TRBV18 with TRBJ1-1; D uncertain. V was cut by 2 bases and J by 0 bases, with 4 bases left in between. The length of the CDR3 is 13 residues. Per germline, CDR1 KGHSH and CDR2 LQKENI. The CDR3 region has the DNA TGTGCCAGCTCACCAAACTTGAACACTGAAGCTTTCTTT. Protein sequence: CASSPNLNTEAFF. The full variable domain, rest sourced from reference TRBV18 and TRBJ1-1, is NAGVMQNPRHLVRRRGQEARLRCSPMKGHSHVYWYRQLPEEGLKFMVYLQKENIIDESGMPKERFSAEFPKEGPSILRIQQVVRGDSAAYFCASSPNLNTEAFFGQGTRLTVV.

The chain employs TRBV9 and TRBJ2-7, with D maybe TRBD1 (5 bases). V lost 4 bases and J 3 bases, leaving 8 bases between the germline ends. This CDR3 has 12 amino acids. Germline values: CDR1 SGDLS, CDR2 YYNGEE. The DNA of the CDR3 is TGTGCCAGCAGCCCTAGGGGCTACGAGCAGTACTTC. Translated, it gives CASSPRGYEQYF. The whole variable domain, filled in from reference TRBV9 and TRBJ2-7, reads DSGVTQTPKHLITATGQRVTLRCSPRSGDLSVYWYQQSLDQGLQFLIQYYNGEERAKGNILERFSAQQFPDLHSELNLSSLELGDSALYFCASSPRGYEQYFGPGTRLTVT.

The chain couples TRBV24-1 to TRBJ2-3; the D gene is possibly TRBD2 (5 bases). In germline, CDR1 is KGHDR, CDR2 SFDVKD. The CDR3 is 13 residues long. Trimming left V 4 bases short and J 3 bases short, with 7 bases between. The CDR3 DNA follows: TGTGCCACCAGTGACCCGGGGACAGATACGCAGTATTTT. This sequence encodes CATSDPGTDTQYF.